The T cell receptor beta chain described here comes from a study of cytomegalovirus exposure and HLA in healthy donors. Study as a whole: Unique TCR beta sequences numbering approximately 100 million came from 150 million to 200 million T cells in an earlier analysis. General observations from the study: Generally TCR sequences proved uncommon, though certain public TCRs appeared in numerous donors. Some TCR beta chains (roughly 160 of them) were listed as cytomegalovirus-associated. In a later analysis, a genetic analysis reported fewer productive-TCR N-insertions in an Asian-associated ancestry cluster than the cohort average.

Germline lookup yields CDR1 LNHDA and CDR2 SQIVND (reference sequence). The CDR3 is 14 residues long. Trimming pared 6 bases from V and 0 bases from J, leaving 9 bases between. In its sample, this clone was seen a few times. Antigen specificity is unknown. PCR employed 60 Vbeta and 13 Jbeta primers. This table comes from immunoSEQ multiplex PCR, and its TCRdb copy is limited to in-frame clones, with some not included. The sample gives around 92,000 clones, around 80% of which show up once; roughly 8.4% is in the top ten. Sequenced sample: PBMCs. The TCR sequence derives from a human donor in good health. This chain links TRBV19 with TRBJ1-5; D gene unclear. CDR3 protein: CASRKNYSNQPQHF. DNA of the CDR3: TGTGCCAGTAGGAAGAACTATAGCAATCAGCCCCAGCATTTT.